This paragraph covers one TCR beta chain sequence. Its antigen is still unknown. What was amplified from RNA transcripts were TCR beta CDR3 regions. RT-PCR in the first round (using the HTBI primer set) targeted the TCR CDR3. TCRdb called the multiplex PCR reads again in MiXCR, with one record for every CDR3 protein. Of some 570,000 distinct CDR3 sequences in the sample, approximately 14% were seen once. The CDR3 sequence is 14 residues long. The germline V gene encodes CDR1 LNHDA and CDR2 SQIVND (reference sequence). The data belong to a study of T cells in Graves' hyperthyroidism and ophthalmopathy. Study conclusions and caveats: Researchers found most expanded thyroid clonotypes above 0.001 in blood as well.

Among ophthalmopathy patients, the Clinical Activity Score reached at least 3, the NOSPECS grade reached at least 4, and duration remained under 3 months. V gene TRBV19 combines with J gene TRBJ2-2; the D gene is possibly TRBD2 (6 bases). Sequenced input: blood. The origin of this receptor is a woman between 18 and 29 years old with Graves' ophthalmopathy. CDR3 in amino acids: CSSRAEGYTGELFF. CDR3 coding DNA: TGTTCCTCCCGGGCGGAGGGTTACACCGGGGAGCTGTTTTTT.